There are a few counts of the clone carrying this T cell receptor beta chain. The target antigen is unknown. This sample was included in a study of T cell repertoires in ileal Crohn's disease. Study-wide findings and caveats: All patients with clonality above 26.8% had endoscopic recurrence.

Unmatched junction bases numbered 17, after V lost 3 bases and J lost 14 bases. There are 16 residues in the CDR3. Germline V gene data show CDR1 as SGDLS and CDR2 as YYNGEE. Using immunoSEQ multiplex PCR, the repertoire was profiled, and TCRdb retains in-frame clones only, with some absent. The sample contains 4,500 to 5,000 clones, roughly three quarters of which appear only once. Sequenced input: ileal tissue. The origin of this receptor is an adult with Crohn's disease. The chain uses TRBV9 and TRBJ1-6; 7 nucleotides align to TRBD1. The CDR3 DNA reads TGTGCCAGCAGCGCGACAGGGAATATCGCCCCCGGAGCCCTCCACTTT. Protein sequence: CASSATGNIAPGALHF.